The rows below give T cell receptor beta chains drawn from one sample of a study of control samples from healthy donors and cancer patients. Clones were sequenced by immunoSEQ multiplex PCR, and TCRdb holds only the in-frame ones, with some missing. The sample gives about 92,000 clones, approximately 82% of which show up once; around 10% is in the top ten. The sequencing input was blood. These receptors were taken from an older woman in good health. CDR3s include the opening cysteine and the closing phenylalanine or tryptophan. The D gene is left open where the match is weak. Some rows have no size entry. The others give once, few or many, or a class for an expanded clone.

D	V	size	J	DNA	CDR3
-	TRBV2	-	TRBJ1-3	TGTGCCAGCAGTGCGATCCTCTACTCTGGAAACACCATATATTTT	CASSAILYSGNTIYF
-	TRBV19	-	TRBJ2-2	TGTGCCAGTAGTATTAATGCTGGGGGGAGCGGGGAGCTGTTTTTT	CASSINAGGSGELFF
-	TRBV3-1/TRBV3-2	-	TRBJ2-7	TGTGCCAGCAGCCAAATATCACGCCCAAGACTGTTTGGGTCCTACGAGCAGTACTTC	CASSQISRPRLFGSYEQYF
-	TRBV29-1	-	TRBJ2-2	TGCAGCTTCTCGGTTGGCGGGGAGCTGTTTTTT	CSFSVGGELFF
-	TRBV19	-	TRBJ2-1	TGTGCCAGTAGTCCATCTCGTGCGGAGGAGGGGAATGAGCAGTTCTTC	CASSPSRAEEGNEQFF
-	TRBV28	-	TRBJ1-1	TGTGCCAGCAGCCCCCCGGGGACACTGACTACTGAAGCTTTCTTT	CASSPPGTLTTEAFF
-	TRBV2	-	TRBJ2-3	TGTGCCAGCAGTGACCCCTTCGCAGATACGCAGTATTTT	CASSDPFADTQYF
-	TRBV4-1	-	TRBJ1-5	TGCGCCAGCAGCCAAGGGGAAACGAGGGCCTATAGCAATCAGCCCCAGCATTTT	CASSQGETRAYSNQPQHF
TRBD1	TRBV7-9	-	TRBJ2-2	TGTGCCAGCACCACAGGGACAGGGGGCACCGGGGAGCTGTTTTTT	CASTTGTGGTGELFF
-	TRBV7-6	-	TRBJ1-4	TGTGCCAGCAGCTTTGGGGGTACTAATGAAAAACTGTTTTTT	CASSFGGTNEKLFF
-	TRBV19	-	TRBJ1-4	TGTGCCAGTAGGGGACAAAATAATGAAAAACTGTTTTTT	CASRGQNNEKLFF
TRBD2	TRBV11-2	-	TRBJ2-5	TGTGCCAGCAGCCAGGGTAGCGGGGGGAAAGAGACCCAGTACTTC	CASSQGSGGKETQYF
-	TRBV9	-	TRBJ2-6	TGTGCCAGCAGCGTAGGAGGCTCTGGGGCCAACGTCCTGACTTTC	CASSVGGSGANVLTF
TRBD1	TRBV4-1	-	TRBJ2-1	TGCGCCAGCAGCCCCGGGAAGGGGGCGGCAGGAAGGGACAATGAGCAGTTCTTC	CASSPGKGAAGRDNEQFF
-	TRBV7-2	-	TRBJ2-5	TGTGCCAGCAGCTTAGCGGGGGGCCAAGAGACCCAGTACTTC	CASSLAGGQETQYF
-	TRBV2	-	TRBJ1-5	TGTGCCAGCAGTGGGAAGGAGGGCGATAAGCCCCAGCATTTT	CASSGKEGDKPQHF
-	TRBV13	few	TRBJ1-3	TGTGCCAGCAGTCACCGGGCAGGAAACACCATATATTTT	CASSHRAGNTIYF
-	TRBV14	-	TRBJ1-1	TGTGCCAGCAGCTCCTACAGGAACACTGAAGCTTTCTTT	CASSSYRNTEAFF
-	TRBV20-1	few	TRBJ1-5	TGCAGTGCTAGTGTCTGGGGGGCGGATCAGCCCCAGCATTTT	CSASVWGADQPQHF
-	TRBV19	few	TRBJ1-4	TGTGCCAGTAGTACCCGCCGGGGAGGTGAAAAACTGTTTTTT	CASSTRRGGEKLFF
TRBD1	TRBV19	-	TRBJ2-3	TGTGCCAGTAGTATGGGACAGAGCACAGATACGCAGTATTTT	CASSMGQSTDTQYF
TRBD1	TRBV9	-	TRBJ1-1	TGTGCCAGCAGCTCAACAGGGGTTGGGTTCGCTGAAGCTTTCTTT	CASSSTGVGFAEAFF
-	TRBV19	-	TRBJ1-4	TGTGCCAGTAGTTCAACCGGGGGGGGAACTAATGAAAAACTGTTTTTT	CASSSTGGGTNEKLFF
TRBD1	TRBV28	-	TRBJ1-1	TGTGCCAGCGGAACCCACAGGGGAGGCACTGAAGCTTTCTTT	CASGTHRGGTEAFF
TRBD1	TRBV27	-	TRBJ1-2	TGTGCCAGCAGGGCACCAGGGGGCGCAGATGGCTACACCTTC	CASRAPGGADGYTF
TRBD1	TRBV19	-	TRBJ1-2	TGTGCCAGTAGCTACCGGGACAGGGTTAGAGGCTACACCTTC	CASSYRDRVRGYTF
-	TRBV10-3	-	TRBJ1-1	TGTGCCATCAGTGAGCTAAAACGGGGGGCCACGAACACTGAAGCTTTCTTT	CAISELKRGATNTEAFF
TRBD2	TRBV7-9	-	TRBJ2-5	TGTGCCAGCAGCTTAGTCGCGGGCGGGAGCGCGGAGACCCAGTACTTC	CASSLVAGGSAETQYF
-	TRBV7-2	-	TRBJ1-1	TGTGCCAGCAGACTTCCCGGGAAACTGGGAGCTTTCTTT	CASRLPGKLGAFF
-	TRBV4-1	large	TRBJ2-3	TGCGCCAGCAGCCAAGAGACGGGAGTTTATACGCAGTATTTT	CASSQETGVYTQYF
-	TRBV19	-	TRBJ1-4	TGTGCCAGTAGTGCCTTCTCGGGTTGGCGGGCAACTAATGAAAAACTGTTTTTT	CASSAFSGWRATNEKLFF